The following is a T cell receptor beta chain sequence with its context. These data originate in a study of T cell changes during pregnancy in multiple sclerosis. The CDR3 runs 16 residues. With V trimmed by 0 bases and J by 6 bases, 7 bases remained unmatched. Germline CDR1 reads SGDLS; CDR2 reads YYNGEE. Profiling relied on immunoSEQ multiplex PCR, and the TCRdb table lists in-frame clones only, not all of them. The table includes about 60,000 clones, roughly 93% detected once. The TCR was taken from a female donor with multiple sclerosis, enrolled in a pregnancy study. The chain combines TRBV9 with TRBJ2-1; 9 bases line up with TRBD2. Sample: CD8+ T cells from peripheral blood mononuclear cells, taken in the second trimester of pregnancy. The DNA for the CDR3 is TGTGCCAGCAGCGTAGGAAGCGGGGGGTCGTTCAATGAGCAGTTCTTC. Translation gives CASSVGSGGSFNEQFF.